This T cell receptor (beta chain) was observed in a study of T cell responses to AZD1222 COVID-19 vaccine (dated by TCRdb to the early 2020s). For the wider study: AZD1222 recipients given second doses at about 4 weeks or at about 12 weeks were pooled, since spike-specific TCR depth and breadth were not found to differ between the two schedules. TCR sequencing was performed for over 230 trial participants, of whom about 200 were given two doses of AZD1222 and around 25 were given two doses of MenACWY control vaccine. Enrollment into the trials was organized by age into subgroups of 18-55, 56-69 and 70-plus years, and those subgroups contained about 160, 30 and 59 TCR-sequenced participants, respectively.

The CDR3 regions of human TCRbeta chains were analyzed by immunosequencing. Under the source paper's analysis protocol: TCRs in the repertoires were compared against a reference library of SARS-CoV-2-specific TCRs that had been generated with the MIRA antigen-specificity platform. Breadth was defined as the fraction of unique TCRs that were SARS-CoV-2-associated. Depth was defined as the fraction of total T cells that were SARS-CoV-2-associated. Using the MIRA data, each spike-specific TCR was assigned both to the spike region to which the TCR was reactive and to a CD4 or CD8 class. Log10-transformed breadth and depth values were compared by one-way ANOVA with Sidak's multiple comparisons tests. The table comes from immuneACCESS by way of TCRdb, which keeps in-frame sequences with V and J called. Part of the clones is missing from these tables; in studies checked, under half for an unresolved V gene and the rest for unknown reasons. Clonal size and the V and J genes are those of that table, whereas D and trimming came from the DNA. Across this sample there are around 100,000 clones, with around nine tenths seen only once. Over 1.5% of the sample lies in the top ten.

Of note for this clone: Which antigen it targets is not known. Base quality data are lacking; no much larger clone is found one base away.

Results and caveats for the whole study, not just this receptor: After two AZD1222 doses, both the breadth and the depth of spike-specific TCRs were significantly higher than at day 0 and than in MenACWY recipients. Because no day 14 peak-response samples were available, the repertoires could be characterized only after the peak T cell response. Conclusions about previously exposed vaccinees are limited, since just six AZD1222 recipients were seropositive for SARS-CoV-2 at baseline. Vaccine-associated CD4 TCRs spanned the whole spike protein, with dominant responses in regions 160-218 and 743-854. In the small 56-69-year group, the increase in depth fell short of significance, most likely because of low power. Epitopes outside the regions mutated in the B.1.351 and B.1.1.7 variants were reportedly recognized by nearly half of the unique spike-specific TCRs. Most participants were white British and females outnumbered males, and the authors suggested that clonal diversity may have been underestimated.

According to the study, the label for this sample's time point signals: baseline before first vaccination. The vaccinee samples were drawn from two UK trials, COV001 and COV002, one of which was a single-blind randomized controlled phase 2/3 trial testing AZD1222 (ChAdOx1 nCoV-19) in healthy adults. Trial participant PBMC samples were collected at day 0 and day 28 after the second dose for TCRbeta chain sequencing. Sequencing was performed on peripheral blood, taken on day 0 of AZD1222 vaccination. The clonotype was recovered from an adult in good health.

The base sequence is TGTGCCAGCAGAGGGCAGCCAAGCTCTGGAAACACCATATATTTT. Protein translation: CASRGQPSSGNTIYF. Recombination joined TRBV7-9 with TRBJ1-3; the D gene identity is not certain. The CDR3 runs 15 amino acids, cysteine and phenylalanine included. Here the CDR3 DNA is all that survives: 45 bases in frame from base 1. CDR1 and CDR2, looked up from the germline V gene (reference sequence), are SEHNR and FQNEAQ. V drops 6 bases and J drops 0 bases, leaving 12 bases in between.